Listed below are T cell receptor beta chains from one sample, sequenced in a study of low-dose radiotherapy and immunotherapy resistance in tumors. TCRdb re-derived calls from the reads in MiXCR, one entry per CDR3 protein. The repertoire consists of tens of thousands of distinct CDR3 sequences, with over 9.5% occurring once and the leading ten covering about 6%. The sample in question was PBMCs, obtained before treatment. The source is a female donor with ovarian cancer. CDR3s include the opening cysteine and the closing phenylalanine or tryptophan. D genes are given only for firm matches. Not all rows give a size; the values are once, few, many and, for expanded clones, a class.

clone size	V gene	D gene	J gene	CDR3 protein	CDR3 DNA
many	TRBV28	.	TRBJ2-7	CASSFTNSLYEQYF	TGTGCCAGCAGTTTCACCAATTCTCTCTACGAGCAGTACTTC
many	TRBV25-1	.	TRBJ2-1	CASSEWVNEQFF	TGTGCCAGCAGTGAATGGGTGAATGAGCAGTTCTTC
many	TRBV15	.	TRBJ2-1	CATSRSSFGNEQFF	TGTGCCACCAGCAGGTCGTCTTTTGGCAATGAGCAGTTCTTC
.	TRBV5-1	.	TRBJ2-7	CASSSDGSYEQYF	TGCGCCAGCAGCTCGGACGGATCCTACGAGCAGTACTTC
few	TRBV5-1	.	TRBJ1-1	CASSWGSLNTEAFF	TGCGCCAGCAGCTGGGGGTCGCTGAACACTGAAGCTTTCTTT
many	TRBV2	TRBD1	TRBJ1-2	CASRTTGTARGYTF	TGTGCCAGCAGAACCACCGGGACAGCACGTGGCTACACCTTC
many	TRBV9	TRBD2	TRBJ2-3	CASSVAPLLAGGSDTQYF	TGTGCCAGCAGCGTAGCCCCCTTACTAGCGGGGGGATCAGATACGCAGTATTTT
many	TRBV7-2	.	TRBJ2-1	CASSCVDRDSPGEILEQFF	TGTGCCAGCAGCTGCGTAGACCGGGACTCCCCGGGGGAGATTTTAGAGCAGTTCTTC
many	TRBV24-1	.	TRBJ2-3	CATSDRGLGTQYF	TGTGCCACCAGTGATCGGGGTCTCGGTACGCAGTATTTT
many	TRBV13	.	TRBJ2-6	CASSLGRDRPSGANVLTF	TGTGCCAGCAGCTTAGGCCGCGACAGGCCCTCTGGGGCCAACGTCCTGACTTTC
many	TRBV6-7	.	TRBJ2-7	CASAGRTSYEQYF	TGTGCCAGCGCTGGGCGTACTTCCTACGAGCAGTACTTC
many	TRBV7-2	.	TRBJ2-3	CASSLAKRGTDTQYF	TGTGCCAGCAGCTTAGCGAAGCGCGGCACAGATACGCAGTATTTT
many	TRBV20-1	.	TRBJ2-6	CSASGPSVHSGANVLTF	TGCAGTGCTAGTGGTCCTAGCGTTCACTCTGGGGCCAACGTCCTGACTTTC
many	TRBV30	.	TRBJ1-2	CAWKAGAGVYGYTF	TGTGCCTGGAAAGCGGGGGCGGGAGTGTATGGCTACACCTTC
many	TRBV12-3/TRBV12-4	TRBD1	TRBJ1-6	CASSLGQGQSPLHF	TGTGCCAGCAGCTTGGGACAGGGACAATCACCCCTCCACTTT
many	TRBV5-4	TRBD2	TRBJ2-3	CASSLTPGTSGAPDTQYF	TGTGCCAGCAGCTTGACCCCCGGGACTAGCGGGGCCCCAGATACGCAGTATTTT
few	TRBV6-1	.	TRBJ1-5	CASRRRGSGNQPQHF	TGTGCCAGCAGGAGGAGGGGTAGCGGCAATCAGCCCCAGCATTTT
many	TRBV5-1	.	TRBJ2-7	CASSREGKSYEQYF	TGCGCCAGCAGCCGCGAAGGGAAGTCCTACGAGCAGTACTTC
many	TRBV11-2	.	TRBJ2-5	CASSLSVSSGHGTQYF	TGTGCCAGCAGCTTGTCTGTGAGTTCCGGACATGGGACCCAGTACTTC
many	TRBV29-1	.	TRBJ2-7	CSVEATAQGSEQYF	TGCAGCGTTGAAGCGACAGCCCAGGGTTCCGAGCAGTACTTC
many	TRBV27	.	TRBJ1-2	CASSFASKYGYTF	TGTGCCAGCAGTTTCGCGTCGAAGTATGGCTACACCTTC
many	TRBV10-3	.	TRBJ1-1	CAISGIRGMNTEAFF	TGTGCCATCAGTGGAATCAGGGGCATGAACACTGAAGCTTTCTTT
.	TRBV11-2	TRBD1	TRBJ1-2	CASSSSAGQIYGYTF	TGTGCCAGCAGCTCTTCTGCGGGACAGATCTATGGCTACACCTTC
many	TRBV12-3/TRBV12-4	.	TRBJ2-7	CASYSNPYEQYF	TGTGCCAGCTACTCGAACCCCTACGAGCAGTACTTC
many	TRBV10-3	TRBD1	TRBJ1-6	CARGQGDLHGPTYNSPLHF	TGTGCCAGAGGACAGGGGGACCTCCATGGCCCCACCTATAATTCACCCCTCCACTTT
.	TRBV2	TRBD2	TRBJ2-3	CASSPPGRGGSDTQYF	TGTGCCAGCAGTCCTCCGGGGCGGGGGGGCTCAGATACGCAGTATTTT
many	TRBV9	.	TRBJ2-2	CASSVAPGPTGELFF	TGTGCCAGCAGCGTAGCCCCCGGACCTACCGGGGAGCTGTTTTTT
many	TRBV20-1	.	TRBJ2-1	CSAKTILASYSYNEQFF	TGCAGTGCTAAGACCATTCTAGCGAGTTACTCCTACAATGAGCAGTTCTTC
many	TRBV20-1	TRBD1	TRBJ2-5	CSARGLETQYF	TGCAGTGCCAGGGGGTTGGAGACCCAGTACTTC
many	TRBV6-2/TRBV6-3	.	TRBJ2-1	CASRPPGDPSGNEQFF	TGTGCCAGCAGACCCCCCGGGGATCCTTCAGGCAATGAGCAGTTCTTC
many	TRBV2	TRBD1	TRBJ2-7	CASTPEGQGSLEQYF	TGTGCCAGCACCCCAGAGGGACAGGGGAGCCTCGAGCAGTACTTC
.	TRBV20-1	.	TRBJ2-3	CSRLGTDTQYF	TGCAGCCGACTAGGGACAGATACGCAGTATTTT
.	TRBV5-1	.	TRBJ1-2	CASSLDPGQGYGYTF	TGCGCCAGCAGCTTGGATCCGGGCCAGGGCTATGGCTACACCTTC
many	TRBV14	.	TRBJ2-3	CASSQALLNTQYF	TGTGCCAGCAGCCAAGCCCTGCTAAATACGCAGTATTTT
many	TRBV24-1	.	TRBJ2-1	CATSVDSTKNEQFF	TGTGCCACCAGTGTAGACTCTACGAAAAATGAGCAGTTCTTC
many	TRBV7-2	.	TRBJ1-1	CASSPREIINTEAFF	TGTGCCAGCAGCCCCAGGGAAATTATCAACACTGAAGCTTTCTTT
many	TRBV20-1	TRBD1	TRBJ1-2	CSATSTGAYGYTF	TGCAGTGCCACCTCGACAGGGGCCTATGGCTACACCTTC
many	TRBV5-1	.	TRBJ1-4	CASSLVGDSNEKLFF	TGCGCCAGCAGCTTGGTTGGGGACTCTAATGAAAAACTGTTTTTT
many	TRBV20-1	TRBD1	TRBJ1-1	CSASSPGGNTEAFF	TGCAGTGCTAGTTCCCCAGGGGGGAACACTGAAGCTTTCTTT
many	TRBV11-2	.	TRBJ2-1	CASSFQGYYNEQFF	TGTGCCAGCAGCTTCCAGGGTTATTACAATGAGCAGTTCTTC
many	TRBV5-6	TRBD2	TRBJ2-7	CASSLRTSGWDHEQYF	TGTGCCAGCAGCTTGCGGACTAGCGGGTGGGACCACGAGCAGTACTTC
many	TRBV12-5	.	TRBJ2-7	CASGLVPDSLREQYF	TGTGCTAGTGGTTTGGTGCCGGACAGTCTTCGCGAGCAGTACTTC
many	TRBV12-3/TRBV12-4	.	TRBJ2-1	CASTRGWNEQFF	TGTGCCAGCACCCGAGGGTGGAATGAGCAGTTCTTC
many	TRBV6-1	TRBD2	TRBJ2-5	CASSERAGRGRMETQYF	TGTGCCAGCAGTGAACGGGCCGGGAGGGGTCGGATGGAGACCCAGTACTTC
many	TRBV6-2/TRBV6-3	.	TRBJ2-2	CASRVKENTGELFF	TGTGCCAGCAGGGTAAAGGAGAACACCGGGGAGCTGTTTTTT